This T cell receptor (beta chain) was obtained from a study of T cells in Graves' hyperthyroidism and ophthalmopathy (dated by TCRdb to between 2017 and 2020). A note on the overall study: Peripheral blood samples were taken at the time of initial diagnosis, prior to any treatment. A discovery cohort of roughly 100 patients, about 40 with Graves' ophthalmopathy and under 60 with stable Graves' hyperthyroidism, was used to find distinguishing TCR V-J signatures. An independent validation cohort of under 20 hyperthyroidism patients and about 16 patients who later progressed to ophthalmopathy tested prospective prediction of ophthalmopathy. The approximately 100 discovery patients were randomly split 7:3 into training and test sets. Thyroid tissue and blood T-cell repertoires from several Graves' hyperthyroidism patients were also compared in the study. Once sampling was done, hyperthyroidism patients were given methimazole at a starting dose of 30 mg daily, whereas ophthalmopathy patients were given high-dose intravenous methylprednisolone. The paper reports TCR Vbeta CDR3 sequencing of about 140 peripheral blood samples: around 45 ophthalmopathy, over 70 hyperthyroidism and approximately 17 progressor patients. Broad study findings and their caveats: Most expanded thyroid clonotypes (frequency above 0.001) were also found in blood, which suggests that blood repertoires may mirror thyroid immune responses. A 13 V-J signature model separated ophthalmopathy from stable hyperthyroidism, with approximately 86% sensitivity and about 81% specificity in cross-validation and 80%/75% in testing. Sample size was not statistically predetermined, and investigators were not blinded to group allocation. In validation, the model predicted progression to ophthalmopathy with approximately 69% sensitivity and around 72% specificity, a median of about 6 months before onset.

TCR beta CDR3 regions were amplified from RNA transcripts. The first round of RT-PCR for the TCR CDR3 was performed with the HTBI primer set and the Qiagen OneStep RT-PCR kit. Libraries were constructed in a second round of multiplex PCR, after which size selection and purification were carried out. Libraries were sequenced paired-end with 100 bp reads on an Illumina HiSeq2000. The paper's data handling went like this. SOAPnuke was used to process the raw data, removing reads that contained adapters or uncalled bases, had a mean Phred below 15, or lacked an exact match to the constant primer or identifier. COPE v1.2.5 was used to merge the high-quality paired reads, and each unique nucleotide sequence was defined as a clonotype. MiTCR v1.1 was used to align the clonotypes against IMGT TRBV, TRBD and TRBJ reference segments. Only V-J combinations with frequency above 0.0001, covering about 99% of repertoires, were analysed. A TCS score was defined as the ratio of F50 (clonal expansion) to E x V (chaos), with BLOSUM62-based TCRdist applied between CDR3 peptides within each V-J. Welch's t-statistics and random forest reduced fewer than 550 V-J features to under 15, which were used in a naive Bayes classifier (R e1071). Through fastp at Q25 and MiXCR, TCRdb rebuilt clones from the public reads, retaining in-frame beta chains. Every distinct CDR3 protein forms one entry, paired with its most common genes and DNA. The V and J calls shown here were made by TCRdb, not taken from the authors' results. Here the sample has around 600,000 distinct CDR3 sequences; about 14% occur a single time. The ten biggest clones cover about 6.6% of the sample.

Many counts were recorded for this clonotype. Its antigen specificity is not known. No much larger clone exists at a distance of one base, and base qualities are not known. Counted from cysteine to phenylalanine, this CDR3 has 13 amino acids. Left in the record is the CDR3 DNA by itself, 39 bases read in frame from the first base. V is shortened by 5 bases, J by 5 bases, and the region joining them spans 13 bases. In the germline V gene, CDR1 corresponds to SGHTA and CDR2 to FQGTGA. In the ophthalmopathy patients, disease was moderately to severely active, with a Clinical Activity Score of 3 or more, a NOSPECS grade of 4 or more, and a duration of less than 3 months. Any patient with an uncontrolled infection, another autoimmune disease, pregnancy or lactation was excluded. Clinical symptoms, serum thyroxine and TRAb, thyroid ultrasound, and orbital computed tomography formed the basis for the diagnoses. Ficoll-Paque density gradient centrifugation was used to isolate PBMCs from about 9 ml of fresh peripheral blood. Total RNA was extracted with Trizol reagent, and quality was checked on an Agilent 2100 Bioanalyzer.

The sequenced sample consisted of blood. Recombination linked TRBV7-3 to TRBJ2-7; the D gene is not confidently resolved. The TCR was taken from a woman younger than 35 with Graves' ophthalmopathy. CDR3 reads: CASSPSVGNEQYF. The sequence in DNA is TGTGCCAGCAGCCCTTCGGTGGGAAACGAGCAGTACTTC.